The 11 T cell receptor beta chains below all came from one sample that was sequenced in a study of neurological immune-mediated disorders. TCRdb itself ran the 5' RACE reads through MiXCR, one entry per CDR3 protein. The sample gives 35,000 to 45,000 distinct CDR3 sequences, around a tenth of which show up once; about 3.9% is in the top ten. Sequenced sample: CD4+ T cells from blood. These receptors were taken from a woman aged 25 to 39 with HTLV-1-associated myelopathy (HAM/TSP).

By share, this clonotype ranks as medium-sized. The chain employs TRBV20-1 and TRBJ1-6; 8 positions agree with TRBD1. The CDR3 loop spans 16 amino acids. Per germline, CDR1 DFQATT and CDR2 SNEGSKA (reference sequence). V shed 0 bases, J shed 2 bases, and the junction held 3 bases outside the gene matches. CDR3 amino acids: CSAREQGATYNSPLHF. The CDR3 nucleotides are TGCAGTGCTAGAGAGCAGGGGGCGACCTATAATTCACCCCTCCACTTT.

This clonotype was recorded many times. The chain is built from TRBV2 and TRBJ2-2, with TRBD1 matching over 8 bases. The junction had 2 bases not matched to a gene; V was cut back by 8 bases and J by 6 bases. CDR1 is SNHLY, CDR2 FYNNEI, per germline. The CDR3 runs 12 residues. The DNA of the CDR3 is TGTGCCAGCCGGACAGGGCCCGGGGAGCTGTTTTTT. Translated, it gives CASRTGPGELFF.

Many counts were recorded for this clonotype. The gene calls are TRBV20-1 and TRBJ2-7; TRBD2 agrees at 14 bases. Germline V gene sequence: CDR1 DFQATT, CDR2 SNEGSKA (reference sequence). The CDR3 loop spans 14 amino acids. V was clipped by 4 bases and J by 6 bases; unmatched bases: 5. The CDR3 sequence: CSATRLAGGPEQYF. The DNA of the CDR3 is TGCAGTGCTACCAGACTAGCGGGGGGGCCCGAGCAGTACTTC.

This clonotype came up many times. The chain couples TRBV29-1 to TRBJ1-1; TRBD1 agrees at 8 bases. The junction had 8 bases not matched to a gene; V was cut back by 7 bases and J by 4 bases. The CDR3 runs 13 residues. Looked up from germline, CDR1 is SQVTM and CDR2 is ANQGSEA. CDR3 DNA: TGCAGCGGCGGACAGGGAGCCTCCACTGAAGCTTTCTTT. Encoded protein: CSGGQGASTEAFF.

This clonotype was seen repeatedly, ten times or more. The chain carries TRBV20-1 and TRBJ1-1; 9 bases line up with TRBD1. CDR3 size: 15 residues. The germline CDR1 and CDR2 sequences are DFQATT and SNEGSKA (reference sequence). Trimming took 6 bases from V and 0 from J; bases not matched to a gene: 8. CDR3 in amino acids: CSAGTGSPMNTEAFF. CDR3 sequence (DNA): TGCAGTGCAGGGACAGGGTCCCCTATGAACACTGAAGCTTTCTTT.

This clonotype was detected many times. The CDR3 sequence: CSASDRRRTGAEQYF. The CDR3 nucleotides are TGCAGTGCTAGTGATCGTAGGAGGACAGGGGCCGAGCAGTACTTC. The chain has TRBV20-1 and TRBJ2-7; 9 bases align to TRBD1. The V gene's germline CDR1 is DFQATT and CDR2 SNEGSKA (reference sequence). There are 15 residues in the CDR3. Trimming took 3 bases from V and 6 from J; bases not matched to a gene: 12.

This clonotype was seen at least ten times. This sequence joins TRBV14 and TRBJ2-4; D tentatively fits TRBD1 or TRBD2 (5 bases each). Germline V gives CDR1 SGHDN, CDR2 FVKESK. V lost 0 bases and J lost 0, with 9 bases in between. This CDR3 has 16 residues. In nucleotides, the CDR3 is TGTGCCAGCAGCCAAGATCTCGGGGCAGCCAAAAACATTCAGTACTTC. Its protein product is CASSQDLGAAKNIQYF.

There are many counts of this clonotype. The chain combines TRBV7-8 with TRBJ1-4, with D perhaps TRBD1 (5 bases). CDR1 and CDR2 (germline): SGHVS, FQNEAQ. The CDR3 sequence is 12 residues long. V lost 3 bases and J 14 bases, leaving 13 bases between the germline ends. CDR3 loop: CASSFVRGRLFF. CDR3 sequence (DNA): TGTGCCAGCAGCTTTGTCCGGGGCAGGCTGTTTTTT. Together with reference TRBV7-8 and TRBJ1-4, the CDR3 gives the full variable domain: GAGVSQSPRYKVAKRGQDVALRCDPISGHVSLFWYQQALGQGPEFLTYFQNEAQLDKSGLPSDRFFAERPEGSVSTLKIQRTQQEDSAVYLCASSFVRGRLFFGSGTQLSVL.

There are many counts of this clonotype. This sequence joins TRBV20-1 and TRBJ2-7; the D is unclear. The CDR3 is made up of 16 amino acids. CDR1 is DFQATT and CDR2 is SNEGSKA in the germline V gene (reference sequence). The V and J ends lost 0 bases and 3 bases respectively, with 18 bases between them. The CDR3 DNA is TGCAGTGCTAGAGATCTAGACACGACCTTTGGCTACGAGCAGTACTTC. Its protein is CSARDLDTTFGYEQYF.

This clonotype was recorded at least ten times. V usage is TRBV5-1 and J usage is TRBJ2-7; 8 nucleotides agree with TRBD2. Germline assignment: CDR1 SGHRS and CDR2 YFSETQ. V lost 1 base and J lost 3; bases outside the gene matches: 0. The CDR3 is made up of 13 amino acids. The CDR3, as DNA: TGCGCCAGCAGCTTGACTAGCGGCTACGAGCAGTACTTC. As protein: CASSLTSGYEQYF.

Many counts were recorded for this clonotype. The chain carries TRBV20-1 and TRBJ2-3, with TRBD2 as a possible D gene (6 bases). In germline, CDR1 is DFQATT, CDR2 SNEGSKA (reference sequence). This CDR3 contains 19 residues. Trimming stripped 5 bases from V and 4 bases from J, with 31 bases between. As DNA, the CDR3 is TGCAGTGCTCCGCGCGGGGACTCGACCTGGTTTTATCCCCCAGATACGCAGTATTTT. Its translation is CSAPRGDSTWFYPPDTQYF.